This T cell receptor beta chain was captured in a study of cytomegalovirus exposure and HLA in healthy donors. Overall study context: Approximately 190 million T cells yielded some 100 million unique TCR beta sequences, as an earlier analysis found.

As regards this clone: Its antigen remains unknown.

V dropped 0 bases and J dropped 0 bases, with 15 bases sitting between them. CDR3 length: 17 amino acids. From germline, CDR1 is SGHRS and CDR2 YFSETQ. Findings of the study overall: Later analysis identified 15,000 to 20,000 TCR beta sequences associated with HLA alleles, using a false discovery rate threshold of 0.05.

Sampled while nominally healthy, donors likely had unrecorded immune exposures. Vbeta (60) and Jbeta (13) primers were used in the PCR. The repertoire was sequenced with immunoSEQ multiplex PCR; TCRdb's copy has only in-frame clones and lacks some. This sample has 75,000 to 95,000 clones, with roughly 80% found just once. This TCR was recovered from a man aged 18 to 30 in good health and CMV-seronegative. The sequenced sample was PBMCs. This chain uses TRBV5-1 with TRBJ1-2; D is possibly TRBD1 (5 bases). The CDR3 nucleotides are TGCGCCAGCAGCTTGGCCCCCGGGGGAGCTGCTAACTATGGCTACACCTTC. Translation: CASSLAPGGAANYGYTF.